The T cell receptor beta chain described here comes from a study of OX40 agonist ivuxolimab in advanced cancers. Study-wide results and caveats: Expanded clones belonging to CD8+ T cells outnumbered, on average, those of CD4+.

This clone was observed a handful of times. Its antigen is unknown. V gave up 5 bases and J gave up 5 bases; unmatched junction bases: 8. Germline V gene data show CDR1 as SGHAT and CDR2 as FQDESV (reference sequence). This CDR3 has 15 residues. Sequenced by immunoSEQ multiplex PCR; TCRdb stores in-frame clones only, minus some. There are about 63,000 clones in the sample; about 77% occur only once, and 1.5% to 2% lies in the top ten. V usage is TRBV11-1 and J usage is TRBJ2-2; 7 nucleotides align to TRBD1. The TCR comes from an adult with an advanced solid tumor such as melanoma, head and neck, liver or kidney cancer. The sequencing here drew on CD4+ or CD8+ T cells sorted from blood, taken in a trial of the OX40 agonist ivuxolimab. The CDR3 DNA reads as TGTGCCAGCAGCCCGGGACAGTTGGCGACCGGGGAGCTGTTTTTT. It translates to CASSPGQLATGELFF.